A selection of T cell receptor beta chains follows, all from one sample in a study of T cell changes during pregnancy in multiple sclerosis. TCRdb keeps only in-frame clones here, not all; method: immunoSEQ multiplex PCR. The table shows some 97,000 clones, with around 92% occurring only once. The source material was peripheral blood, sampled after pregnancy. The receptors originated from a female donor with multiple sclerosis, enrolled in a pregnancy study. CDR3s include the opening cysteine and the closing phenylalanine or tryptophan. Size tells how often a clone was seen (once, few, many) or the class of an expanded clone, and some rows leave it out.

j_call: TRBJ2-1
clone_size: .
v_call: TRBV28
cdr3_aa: CASRGALRIDEQFF

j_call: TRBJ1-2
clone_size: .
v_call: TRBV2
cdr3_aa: CASVVRGSDGYTF

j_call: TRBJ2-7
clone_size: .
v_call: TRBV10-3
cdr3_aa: CAISEYRQGNEQYF

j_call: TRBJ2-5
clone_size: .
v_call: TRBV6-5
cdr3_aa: CASSYSMATQETQYF

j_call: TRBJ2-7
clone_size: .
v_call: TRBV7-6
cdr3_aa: CASSLADRGAWEQYF

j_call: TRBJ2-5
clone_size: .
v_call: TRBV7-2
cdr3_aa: CASSYSGGLLRETQYF

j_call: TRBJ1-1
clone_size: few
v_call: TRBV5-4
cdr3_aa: CASSFGKMNTEAFF

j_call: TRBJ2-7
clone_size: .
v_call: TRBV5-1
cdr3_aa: CASRGRMEQYF

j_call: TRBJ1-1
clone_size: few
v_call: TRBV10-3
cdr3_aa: CAISEVEAGTEAFF

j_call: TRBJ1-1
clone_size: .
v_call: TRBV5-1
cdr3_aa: CASSLGASLDTEAFF

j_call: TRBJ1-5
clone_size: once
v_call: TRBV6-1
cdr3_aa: CASSEIPQMTQHF

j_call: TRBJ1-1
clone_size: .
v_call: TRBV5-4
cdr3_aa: CASSLSEGTEAFF

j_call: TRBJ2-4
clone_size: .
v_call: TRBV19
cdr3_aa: CASIGTGRALKNIQYF

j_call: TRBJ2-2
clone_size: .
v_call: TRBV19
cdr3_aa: CASKETGIGGELFF

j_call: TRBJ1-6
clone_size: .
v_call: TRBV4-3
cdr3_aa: CASSQDGQTGNSPLHF

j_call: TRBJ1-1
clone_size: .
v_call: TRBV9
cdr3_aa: CASSLTGGTEAFF

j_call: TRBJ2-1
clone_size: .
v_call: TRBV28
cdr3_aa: CASSALLAGFDNEQFF

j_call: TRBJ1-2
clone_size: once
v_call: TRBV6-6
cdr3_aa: CASSQPTGMPGGYTF

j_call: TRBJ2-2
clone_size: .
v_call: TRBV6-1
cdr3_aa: CASRREANTGELFF

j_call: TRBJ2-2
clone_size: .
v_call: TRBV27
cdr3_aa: CASSSLAGAHTGELFF

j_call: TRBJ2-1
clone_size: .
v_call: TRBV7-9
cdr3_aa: CASSPYRGIDEQFF

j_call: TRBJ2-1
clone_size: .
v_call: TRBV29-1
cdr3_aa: CSTYGGSYNEQFF

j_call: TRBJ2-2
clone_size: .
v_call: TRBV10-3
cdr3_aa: CAITNSGGVTGELFF

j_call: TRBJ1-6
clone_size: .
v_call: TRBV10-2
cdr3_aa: CASWNIGAGANSPLHF

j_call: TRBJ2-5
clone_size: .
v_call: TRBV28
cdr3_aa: CASRSGREETQYF

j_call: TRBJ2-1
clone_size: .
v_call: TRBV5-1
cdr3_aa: CASSPTGYEQFF

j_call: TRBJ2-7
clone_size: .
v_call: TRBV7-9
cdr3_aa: CASSGRSEGQGLYEQYF

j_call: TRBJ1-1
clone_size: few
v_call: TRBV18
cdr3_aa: CASSPDRAEAFF

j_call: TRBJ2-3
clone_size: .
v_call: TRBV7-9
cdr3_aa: CASSPQLAGGPVGMYF

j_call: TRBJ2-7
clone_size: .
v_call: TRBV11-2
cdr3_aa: CASSLGAGDEQYF

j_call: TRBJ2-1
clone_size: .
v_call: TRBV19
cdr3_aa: CASSPILAGGPNEQFF

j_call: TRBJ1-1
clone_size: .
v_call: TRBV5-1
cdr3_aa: CASSLFTDRGTEAFF

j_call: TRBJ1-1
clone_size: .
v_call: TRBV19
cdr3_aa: CASNSAAGALNTEAFF

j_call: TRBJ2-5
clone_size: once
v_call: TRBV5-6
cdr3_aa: CASSYRGTQETQYF

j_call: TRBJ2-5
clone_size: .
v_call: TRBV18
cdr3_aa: CASSRDQETQYF

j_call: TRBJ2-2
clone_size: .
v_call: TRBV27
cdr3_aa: CASSPIAGINTGELFF

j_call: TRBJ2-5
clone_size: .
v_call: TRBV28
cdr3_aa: CASSLSVGGRETQYF

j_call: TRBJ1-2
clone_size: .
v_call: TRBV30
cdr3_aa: CAWTRQSGGYTF

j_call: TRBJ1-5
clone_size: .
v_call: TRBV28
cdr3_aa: CASSLKPTGSNQPQHF

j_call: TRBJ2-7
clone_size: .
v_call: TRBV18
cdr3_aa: CASSPLPQGDEQYF

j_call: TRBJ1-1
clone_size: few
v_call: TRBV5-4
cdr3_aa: CASSSAVNTEAFF

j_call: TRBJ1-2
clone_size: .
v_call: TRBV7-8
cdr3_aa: CASSLAGGAESNSGYTF

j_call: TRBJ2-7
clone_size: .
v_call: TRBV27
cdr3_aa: CASSLRETGNEQYF

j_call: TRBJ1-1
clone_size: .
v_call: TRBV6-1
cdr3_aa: CASSDSGGDTEAFF

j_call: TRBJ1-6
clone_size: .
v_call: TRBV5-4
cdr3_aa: CASSLGPKGDTPLHF

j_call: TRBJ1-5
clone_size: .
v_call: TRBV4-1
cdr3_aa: CASSQDPERPTRQHF

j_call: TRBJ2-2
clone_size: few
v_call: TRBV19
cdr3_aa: CASSIPDRGNTGELFF

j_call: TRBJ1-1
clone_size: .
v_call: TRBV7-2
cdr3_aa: CASSLGDLNTEAFF

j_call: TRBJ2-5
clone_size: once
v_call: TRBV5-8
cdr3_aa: CASSFLQGPETQYF